Below, 30 T cell receptor beta chains from the same sample are listed, as sequenced in a study of graft-versus-host responses after intestinal transplantation. This table comes from immunoSEQ multiplex PCR, and its TCRdb copy is limited to in-frame clones, with some not included. The sample has about 97,000 clones, 75% to 95% seen once. This specimen consisted of PBMCs, obtained around 68 weeks after intestinal transplant. All receptors come from a human patient who received an intestinal transplant, so some T cells may come from the graft donor.

The V call is TRBV27, the J call TRBJ1-1; D is possibly TRBD1 (5 bases). Germline-derived CDR1 and CDR2 are MNHEY and SMNVEV (reference sequence). Trimming shortened V by 6 bases and J by 4 bases, and 18 bases separated the two germline ends. This CDR3 has 15 amino acids. The CDR3 sequence: CASRRKQDWGTEAFF. The CDR3 bases are TGTGCCAGCAGACGAAAACAGGACTGGGGCACTGAAGCTTTCTTT.

Concerning this clone itself: Relative to the germline gene, one junction end is altered; a read error may explain this. The chain joins TRBV27 to TRBJ1-2; 7 bases map to TRBD1. The CDR3 loop spans 13 amino acids. CDR1 and CDR2 (germline): MNHEY, SMNVEV (reference sequence). The CDR3 region has the DNA TGTGCCAGCAGTCCGGGGACAGCTCCGCATTTACTGTTC. Its translation: CASSPGTAPHLLF.

V is TRBV6-5 and J is TRBJ1-1; possible D gene TRBD1, 5 bases. Trimming took off 7 bases at V and 2 bases at J, with 11 bases between the two ends. CDR1 is MNHEY and CDR2 is SVGAGI in the germline V gene. This CDR3 is 13 amino acids long. CDR3 loop: CASTRGPNTEAFF. CDR3 DNA sequence: TGTGCCAGCACCCGGGGCCCAAACACTGAAGCTTTCTTT.

The V call is TRBV7-9, the J call TRBJ1-4; D may be TRBD1 (5 bases). Per germline, CDR1 SEHNR and CDR2 FQNEAQ (reference sequence). The CDR3 totals 15 residues. V was trimmed by 4 bases and J by 6 bases, leaving 15 bases between them. CDR3 residues: CASSSVRESYEKLFF. CDR3 sequence (DNA): TGTGCCAGCAGCTCAGTCAGGGAGTCCTATGAAAAACTGTTTTTT.

CDR3 sequence reads: CASSWTISGGDNEQFF. The CDR3 region has the DNA TGTGCCAGCAGCTGGACGATTAGCGGGGGGGACAATGAGCAGTTCTTC. This chain connects TRBV7-8 to TRBJ2-1; 11 nucleotides line up with TRBD2. Looked up from germline, CDR1 is SGHVS and CDR2 is FQNEAQ. The CDR3 extends over 16 amino acids. Losses at the gene ends were 4 bases for V and 5 bases for J; bases not matched to a gene: 7.

The CDR3 nucleotides read TGCGCCAGCAGCCAAGATATGAGCGGGGCCGGTCAGCCCCAGCATTTT. This encodes CASSQDMSGAGQPQHF. The chain couples TRBV4-1 to TRBJ1-5, with D maybe TRBD1 (5 bases). The V and J ends lost 0 bases and 6 bases respectively, with 15 bases between them. This CDR3 has 16 residues. Germline lookup yields CDR1 MGHRA and CDR2 YSYEKL.

J is TRBJ1-1 and V is TRBV7-9; D is undetermined. Trimming left V 3 bases short and J 7 bases short, with 12 bases between. The germline CDR1 and CDR2 sequences are SEHNR and FQNEAQ (reference sequence). The CDR3 has 13 residues. CDR3 residues: CASSFESGLEAFF. In DNA, the CDR3 is TGTGCCAGCAGCTTTGAGTCAGGCCTTGAAGCTTTCTTT.

In the case of this clone: A much bigger clone sits one base away, suggesting this may be a read error. V gene TRBV11-2 combines with J gene TRBJ2-3; D ambiguous. Trimming removed 3 bases from V and 2 bases from J, with 6 bases in between. Germline V gene lookup returns CDR1 SGHAT and CDR2 FQNNGV. The CDR3 sequence is 13 residues long. The CDR3 DNA follows: TGTGCCAGCAGCTTGGGGTCCACAGATACGCAGTATTTT. It codes for CASSLGSTDTQYF.

The chain employs TRBV6-5 and TRBJ2-5; no firm D call. The tail of the sequence fits TRBJ2-7 better, so the J call may be wrong. CDR1 and CDR2 (germline): MNHEY, SVGAGI. CDR3 length: 13 amino acids. The CDR3 sequence: CASSYSAVYEQYF. The CDR3 DNA reads as TGTGCCAGCAGTTACTCTGCGGTTTACGAGCAGTACTTC.

The chain is built from TRBV18 and TRBJ1-1; 9 bases agree with TRBD1. This CDR3 is built from 15 residues. Losses at the gene ends were 4 bases for V and 2 bases for J; bases not matched to a gene: 5. Germline CDR1 is KGHSH and CDR2 is LQKENI. CDR3 amino acids: CASSLGQGRNTEAFF. Here the CDR3 DNA reads TGTGCCAGCTCACTTGGACAGGGGAGAAACACTGAAGCTTTCTTT.

This chain joins TRBV10-3 and TRBJ2-7, with D possibly matching TRBD2 (6 bases). The V and J ends lost 5 bases and 3 bases respectively, with 17 bases between them. The CDR3 is made up of 15 amino acids. Per germline, CDR1 ENHRY and CDR2 SYGVKD. In DNA form, the CDR3 reads TGTGCCATCAGTCCGCAAGTGGGGGGAGACTACGAGCAGTACTTC. Translating it yields CAISPQVGGDYEQYF.

The chain joins TRBV11-2 to TRBJ1-2; D remains ambiguous. V was trimmed by 1 base and J by 7 bases, leaving 10 bases between them. The germline gives CDR1 SGHAT, CDR2 FQNNGV. This CDR3 comprises 13 residues. CDR3: CASSLGTGLGYTF. The CDR3 coding sequence is TGTGCCAGCAGCTTAGGGACCGGGCTTGGCTACACCTTC.

The rearrangement links TRBV4-1 to TRBJ1-6; D is unclear. The V and J ends lost 4 bases and 17 bases respectively, with 15 bases between them. Germline V gives CDR1 MGHRA, CDR2 YSYEKL. The CDR3 is made up of 12 amino acids. The CDR3 DNA is TGCGCCAGCAGCCCGACCCCGGGTCTCTTCCACTTT. It is translated as CASSPTPGLFHF.

J is TRBJ2-6 and V is TRBV2; D might be TRBD2 (6 bases). V gave up 7 bases and J gave up 0 bases, with 19 bases separating them. Germline assignment: CDR1 SNHLY and CDR2 FYNNEI. This CDR3 has 18 residues. The CDR3 DNA reads as TGTGCCAGCACCAACCCCACCGGGGGACCCTCTGGGGCCAACGTCCTGACTTTC. This codes for CASTNPTGGPSGANVLTF.

The rearrangement uses TRBV5-1 and TRBJ2-2; TRBD1 matches 9 bases. Germline V lookup: CDR1 SGHRS, CDR2 YFSETQ. This CDR3 is built from 15 residues. The ends lost 4 bases at V and 3 bases at J; junction bases unmatched: 4. The CDR3 DNA reads as TGCGCCAGCAGCACCCGGACAGGGGACACCGGGGAGCTGTTTTTT. This gives the protein CASSTRTGDTGELFF.

The chain joins TRBV5-1 to TRBJ2-7; a weak D match, TRBD2 (6 bases). Germline CDR1 SGHRS, CDR2 YFSETQ. V lost 0 bases to trimming and J lost 1 base, with 11 bases between them. This CDR3 region has 15 residues. CDR3 amino acids: CASSLDAGFSYEQYF. The CDR3 region has the DNA TGCGCCAGCAGCTTGGACGCGGGGTTTTCCTACGAGCAGTACTTC.

The chain is built from TRBV5-6 and TRBJ1-6; D remains ambiguous. The V end was cut by 1 base, the J end by 9 bases, with 5 bases between. The CDR3 spans 12 residues. Germline CDR1 reads SGHDT; CDR2 reads YYEEEE. CDR3: CASSLLVSPLHF. The CDR3 DNA follows: TGTGCCAGCAGCTTGCTGGTTTCACCCCTCCACTTT. Complete variable domain (other parts from reference TRBV5-6 and TRBJ1-6): DAGVTQSPTHLIKTRGQQVTLRCSPKSGHDTVSWYQQALGQGPQFIFQYYEEEERQRGNFPDRFSGHQFPNYSSELNVNALLLGDSALYLCASSLLVSPLHFGNGTRLTVT.

This rearrangement joins TRBV19 to TRBJ2-7; 8 bases line up with TRBD2. Losses at the gene ends were 2 bases for V and 7 bases for J; bases not matched to a gene: 10. The CDR3 loop spans 15 amino acids. CDR1 is LNHDA, CDR2 SQIVND, per germline (reference sequence). CDR3 sequence (DNA): TGTGCCAGTAGTATAAACCCCGGGACTAGAGTGGAGCAGTACTTC. Encoded protein: CASSINPGTRVEQYF.

The genes are TRBV7-9 and TRBJ2-7, with TRBD2 identical over 12 bases. After removal of 4 bases from V and 4 bases from J, the junction contained 5 bases not matched to a gene. CDR3 length: 15 amino acids. The germline gives CDR1 SEHNR, CDR2 FQNEAQ (reference sequence). CDR3 region: CASSSGLAGTYEQYF. The CDR3 coding sequence is TGTGCCAGCAGCTCCGGACTAGCGGGGACTTACGAGCAGTACTTC.

The chain has TRBV5-1 and TRBJ1-4; unclear D gene. Deletions cut 4 bases from V and 0 bases from J, with 13 bases between. This CDR3 has 16 amino acids. Per germline, CDR1 SGHRS and CDR2 YFSETQ. CDR3 sequence: CASSDMPGATNEKLFF. As DNA, the CDR3 is TGCGCCAGCAGCGATATGCCGGGAGCAACTAATGAAAAACTGTTTTTT.

This clone was found once. CDR3 nucleotides: TGTGCCAGCAGTCGGGTAGCAGCTAACTATGGCTACACCTTC. Translation: CASSRVAANYGYTF. The chain has TRBV2 and TRBJ1-2; D unresolved. Germline V CDR1 and CDR2: SNHLY, FYNNEI. Trimming took off 5 bases at V and 0 bases at J, with 10 bases between the two ends. CDR3 length: 14 amino acids.

This chain uses TRBV9 with TRBJ2-2; TRBD2 matches 12 bases. J lost 4 bases, V lost 6 bases, and 10 bases had no gene match. CDR3 size: 17 residues. The V gene's germline CDR1 is SGDLS and CDR2 YYNGEE. CDR3 sequence: CASNPTSGGTGTGELFF. The CDR3 DNA follows: TGTGCCAGCAACCCGACTAGCGGGGGTACCGGCACCGGGGAGCTGTTTTTT.

In the case of this clone: Germline is not matched at one junction end, which may reflect a read error. DNA of the CDR3: TGTGCTAGCAGCACCAGGGAGGGCACTGAAGCTTTCTTT. Residues: CASSTREGTEAFF. The chain joins TRBV7-7 to TRBJ1-1; perhaps TRBD1 as D (5 bases). The CDR3 contains 13 residues. Germline V CDR1 and CDR2: SSHAT, FNYEAQ (reference sequence).

CDR3 DNA: TGTGCCAGCAGCTCGACTAGCGGTGATACGCAGTATTTT. Its translation is CASSSTSGDTQYF. V usage is TRBV9 and J usage is TRBJ2-3; 9 nucleotides line up with TRBD2. The CDR3 loop spans 13 amino acids. The junction had 3 bases not matched to a gene; V was cut back by 4 bases and J by 6 bases. Germline loops: CDR1 SGDLS, CDR2 YYNGEE.

The chain links TRBV10-1 to TRBJ1-1, with 7 bases lining up with TRBD1. Germline CDR1 is WNHNN and CDR2 is SYGVQD (reference sequence). The CDR3 is made up of 15 amino acids. Trimming took 0 bases from V and 0 from J; bases not matched to a gene: 1. CDR3 coding DNA: TGCGCCAGCAGTGAGTCGACAGGGATGAACACTGAAGCTTTCTTT. Amino acid sequence: CASSESTGMNTEAFF.

CDR3 DNA sequence: TGTGCCATCAATTCCCTCGGGACAGGGGGAAACCGCAACTATGGCTACACCTTC. Translating gives CAINSLGTGGNRNYGYTF. V is TRBV10-3 and J is TRBJ1-2; 11 positions match TRBD1. The ends lost 7 bases at V and 2 bases at J; junction bases unmatched: 15. This CDR3 comprises 18 residues. CDR1 and CDR2 (germline): ENHRY, SYGVKD.

The chain is built from TRBV5-1 and TRBJ2-6; D unclear. The CDR3 is 13 residues long. Trimming cost V 5 bases and J 2 bases, with 5 bases left between them. The germline CDR1 and CDR2 sequences are SGHRS and YFSETQ. CDR3 DNA: TGCGCCAGCAGGACCCCTGGGGCCAACGTCCTGACTTTC. Protein sequence: CASRTPGANVLTF.

V usage is TRBV11-2 and J usage is TRBJ2-7, with TRBD2 identical over 7 bases. V lost 1 base, J lost 4 bases, and 7 bases stayed unmatched. Per the germline V gene, CDR1 is SGHAT and CDR2 is FQNNGV. CDR3 length: 15 amino acids. CDR3 amino acids: CASSLAAGLAYEQYF. The CDR3 DNA is TGTGCCAGCAGCTTAGCAGCGGGGTTGGCGTACGAGCAGTACTTC.

This clone was observed once. It is unclear where the CDR3 begins or ends on the DNA, so no DNA is shown, and the CDR3 is as TCRdb lists it. Other DNA sequences in the sample encode the same CDR3. The gene calls are TRBV7-9 and TRBJ1-5. The CDR3 is 16 amino acids long, termini counted. Germline V CDR1 and CDR2: SEHNR, FQNEAQ (reference sequence). The CDR3 sequence: CASSFWGVGSNQPQHF.

The V call is TRBV7-2, the J call TRBJ2-3; D unclear. The CDR3 length is 15 residues. V shed 4 bases and J shed 1 base, with 12 bases lying between them. Germline V gives CDR1 SGHTA, CDR2 FQGNSA. The CDR3: CASSSRPIGTDTQYF. The DNA of the CDR3 is TGTGCCAGCAGCTCTAGGCCTATCGGCACAGATACGCAGTATTTT.